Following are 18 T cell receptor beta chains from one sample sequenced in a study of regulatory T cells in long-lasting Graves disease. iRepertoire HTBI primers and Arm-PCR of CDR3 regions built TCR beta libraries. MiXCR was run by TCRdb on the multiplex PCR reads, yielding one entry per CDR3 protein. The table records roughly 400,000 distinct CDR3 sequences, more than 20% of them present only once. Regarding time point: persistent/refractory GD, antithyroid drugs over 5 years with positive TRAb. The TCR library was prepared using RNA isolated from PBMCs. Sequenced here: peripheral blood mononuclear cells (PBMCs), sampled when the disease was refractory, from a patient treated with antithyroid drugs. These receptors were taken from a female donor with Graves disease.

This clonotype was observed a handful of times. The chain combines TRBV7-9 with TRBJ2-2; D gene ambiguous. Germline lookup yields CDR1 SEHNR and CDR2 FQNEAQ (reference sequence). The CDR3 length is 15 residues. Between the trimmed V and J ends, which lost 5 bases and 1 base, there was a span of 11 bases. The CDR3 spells CASSPGPLNTGELFF. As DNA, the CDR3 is TGTGCCAGCAGCCCCGGGCCCCTGAACACCGGGGAGCTGTTTTTT. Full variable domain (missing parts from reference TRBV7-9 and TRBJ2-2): DTGVSQNPRHKITKRGQNVTFRCDPISEHNRLYWYRQTLGQGPEFLTYFQNEAQLEKSRLLSDRFSAERPKGSFSTLEIQRTEQGDSAMYLCASSPGPLNTGELFFGEGSRLTVL.

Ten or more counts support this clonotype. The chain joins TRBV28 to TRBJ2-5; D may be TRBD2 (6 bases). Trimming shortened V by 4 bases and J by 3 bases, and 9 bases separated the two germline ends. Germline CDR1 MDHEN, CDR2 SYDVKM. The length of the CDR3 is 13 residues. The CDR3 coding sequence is TGTGCCAGCAGTTGGAGGGGAGAAGAGACCCAGTACTTC. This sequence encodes CASSWRGEETQYF.

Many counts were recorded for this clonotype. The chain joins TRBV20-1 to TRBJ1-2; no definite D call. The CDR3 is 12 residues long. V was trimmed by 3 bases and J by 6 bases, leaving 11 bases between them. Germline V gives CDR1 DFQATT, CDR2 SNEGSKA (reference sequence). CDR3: CSASRLGDGYTF. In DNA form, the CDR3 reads TGCAGTGCTAGTAGGCTAGGAGATGGCTACACCTTC.

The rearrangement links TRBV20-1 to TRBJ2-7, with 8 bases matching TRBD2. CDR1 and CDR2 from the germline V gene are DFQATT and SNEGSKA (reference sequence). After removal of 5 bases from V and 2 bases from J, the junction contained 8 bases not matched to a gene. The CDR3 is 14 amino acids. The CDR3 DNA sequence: TGCAGTGCTTATCATCCGGGACTAGCCTACGAGCAGTACTTC. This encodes CSAYHPGLAYEQYF.

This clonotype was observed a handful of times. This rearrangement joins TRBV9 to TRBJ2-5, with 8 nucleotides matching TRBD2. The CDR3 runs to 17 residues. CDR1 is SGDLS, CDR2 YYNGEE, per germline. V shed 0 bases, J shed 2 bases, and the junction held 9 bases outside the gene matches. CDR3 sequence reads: CASSVDSSGLPQETQYF. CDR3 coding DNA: TGTGCCAGCAGCGTAGATTCTAGCGGGTTACCACAAGAGACCCAGTACTTC.

CDR3 nucleotide sequence: TGTGCCAGCAGCTGGGGACAGGGGGCTTTCTACGAGCAGTACTTC. It yields the protein CASSWGQGAFYEQYF. The chain carries TRBV7-2 and TRBJ2-7; 12 positions agree with TRBD1. There are 15 residues in the CDR3. Germline V gene lookup returns CDR1 SGHTA and CDR2 FQGNSA. J was trimmed by 3 bases and V by 4 bases; bases with no gene match: 4.

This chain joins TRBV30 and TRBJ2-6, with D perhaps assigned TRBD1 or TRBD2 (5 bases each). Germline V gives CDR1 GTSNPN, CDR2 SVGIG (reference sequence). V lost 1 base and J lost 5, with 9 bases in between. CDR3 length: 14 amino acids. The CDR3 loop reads CAWSERGRANVLTF. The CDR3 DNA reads TGTGCCTGGAGTGAGAGGGGAAGGGCCAACGTCCTGACTTTC.

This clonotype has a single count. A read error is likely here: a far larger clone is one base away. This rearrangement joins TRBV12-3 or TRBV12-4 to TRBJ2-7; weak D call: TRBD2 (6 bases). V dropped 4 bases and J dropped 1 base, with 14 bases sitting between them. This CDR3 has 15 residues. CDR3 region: CASSSRTIQSYEQYF. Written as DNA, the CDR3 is TGTGCCAGCAGTTCCCGGACTATCCAATCCTACGAGCAGTACTTC.

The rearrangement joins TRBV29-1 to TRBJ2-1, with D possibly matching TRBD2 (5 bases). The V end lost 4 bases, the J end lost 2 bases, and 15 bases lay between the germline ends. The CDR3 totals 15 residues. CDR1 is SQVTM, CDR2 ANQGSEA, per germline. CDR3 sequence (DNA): TGCAGCGTTGCCTCTAAACTAGGGACCTACAATGAGCAGTTCTTC. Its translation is CSVASKLGTYNEQFF.

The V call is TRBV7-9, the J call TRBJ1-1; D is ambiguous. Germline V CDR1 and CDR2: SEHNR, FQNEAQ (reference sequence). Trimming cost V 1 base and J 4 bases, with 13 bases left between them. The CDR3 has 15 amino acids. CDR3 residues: CASSLDPRVGTEAFF. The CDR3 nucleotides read TGTGCCAGCAGCTTAGACCCCCGGGTGGGCACTGAAGCTTTCTTT.

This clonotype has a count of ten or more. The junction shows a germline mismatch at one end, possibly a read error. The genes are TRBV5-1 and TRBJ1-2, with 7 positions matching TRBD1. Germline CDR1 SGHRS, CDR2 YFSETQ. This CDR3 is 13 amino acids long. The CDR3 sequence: CASSARTGGGYTF. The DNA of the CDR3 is TGTGCCAGCAGCGCTCGGACAGGCGGCGGCTACACCTTC.

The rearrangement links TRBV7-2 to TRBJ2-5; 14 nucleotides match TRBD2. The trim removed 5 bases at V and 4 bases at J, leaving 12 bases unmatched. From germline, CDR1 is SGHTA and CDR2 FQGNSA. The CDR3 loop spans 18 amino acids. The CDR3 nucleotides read TGTGCCAGCAGCCCGACTAGCGGGAGGGGCGGTAGGGTAGAGACCCAGTACTTC. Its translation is CASSPTSGRGGRVETQYF.

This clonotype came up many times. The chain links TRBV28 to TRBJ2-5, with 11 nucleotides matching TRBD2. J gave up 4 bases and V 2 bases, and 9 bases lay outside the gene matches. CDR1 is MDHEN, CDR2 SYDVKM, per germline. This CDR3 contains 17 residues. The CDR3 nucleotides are TGTGCCAGCAGTTTAGTAGGGCTAGCGGGAGGTGGAGAGACCCAGTACTTC. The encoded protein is CASSLVGLAGGGETQYF.

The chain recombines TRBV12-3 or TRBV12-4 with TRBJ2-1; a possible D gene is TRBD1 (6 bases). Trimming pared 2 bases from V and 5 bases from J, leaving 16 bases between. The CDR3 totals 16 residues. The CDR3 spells CASSLWVGTQDNEQFF. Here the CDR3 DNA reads TGTGCCAGCAGTTTATGGGTGGGGACACAAGACAATGAGCAGTTCTTC.

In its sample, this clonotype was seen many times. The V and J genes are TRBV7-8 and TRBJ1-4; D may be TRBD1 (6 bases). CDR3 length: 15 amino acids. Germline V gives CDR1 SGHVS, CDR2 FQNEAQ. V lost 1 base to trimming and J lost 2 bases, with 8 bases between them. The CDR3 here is CASSLVGGTNEKLFF. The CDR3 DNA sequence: TGTGCCAGCAGCTTAGTTGGGGGCACTAATGAAAAACTGTTTTTT.

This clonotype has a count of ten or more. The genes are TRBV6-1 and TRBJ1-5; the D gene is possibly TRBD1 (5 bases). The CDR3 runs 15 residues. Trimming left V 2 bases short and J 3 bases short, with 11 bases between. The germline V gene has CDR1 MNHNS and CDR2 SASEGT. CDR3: CASSESGGFNQPQHF. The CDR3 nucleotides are TGTGCCAGCAGTGAATCGGGGGGATTCAATCAGCCCCAGCATTTT.

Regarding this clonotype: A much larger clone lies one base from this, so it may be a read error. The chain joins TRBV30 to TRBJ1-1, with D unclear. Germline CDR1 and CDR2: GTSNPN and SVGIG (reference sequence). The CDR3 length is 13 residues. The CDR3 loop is CAWGVSVMAEAFF. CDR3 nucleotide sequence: TGTGCCTGGGGTGTATCGGTGATGGCTGAAGCTTTCTTT.

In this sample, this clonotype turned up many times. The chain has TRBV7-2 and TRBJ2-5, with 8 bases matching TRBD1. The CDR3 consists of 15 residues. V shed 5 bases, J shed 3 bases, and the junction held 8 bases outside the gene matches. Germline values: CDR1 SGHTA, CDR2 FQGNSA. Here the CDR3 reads CASSDRGRSEETQYF. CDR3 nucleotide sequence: TGTGCCAGCAGCGACAGGGGCCGTTCGGAAGAGACCCAGTACTTC.